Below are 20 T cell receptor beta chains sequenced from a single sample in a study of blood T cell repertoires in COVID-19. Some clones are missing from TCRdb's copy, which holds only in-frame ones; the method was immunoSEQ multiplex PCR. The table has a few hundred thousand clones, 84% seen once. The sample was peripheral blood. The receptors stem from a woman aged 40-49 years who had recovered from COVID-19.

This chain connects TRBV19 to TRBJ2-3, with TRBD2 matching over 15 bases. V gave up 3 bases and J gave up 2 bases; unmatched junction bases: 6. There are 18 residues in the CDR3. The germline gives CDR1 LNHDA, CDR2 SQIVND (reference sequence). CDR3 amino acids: CASSIPGTSGGLTDTQYF. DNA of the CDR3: TGTGCCAGTAGTATCCCCGGGACTAGCGGGGGGCTCACAGATACGCAGTATTTT.

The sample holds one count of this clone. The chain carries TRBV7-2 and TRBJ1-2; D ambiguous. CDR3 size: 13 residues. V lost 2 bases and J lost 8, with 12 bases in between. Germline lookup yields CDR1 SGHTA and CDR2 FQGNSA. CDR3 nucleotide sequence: TGTGCCAGCAGCTTATCCCGGGTACAAGGCTACACCTTC. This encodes CASSLSRVQGYTF.

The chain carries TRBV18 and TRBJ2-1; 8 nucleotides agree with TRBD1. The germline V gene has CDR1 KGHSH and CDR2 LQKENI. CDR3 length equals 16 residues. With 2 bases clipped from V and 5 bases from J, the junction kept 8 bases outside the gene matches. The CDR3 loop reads CASSPNTGQANNEQFF. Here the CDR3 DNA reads TGTGCCAGCTCACCAAATACGGGACAGGCGAACAATGAGCAGTTCTTC.

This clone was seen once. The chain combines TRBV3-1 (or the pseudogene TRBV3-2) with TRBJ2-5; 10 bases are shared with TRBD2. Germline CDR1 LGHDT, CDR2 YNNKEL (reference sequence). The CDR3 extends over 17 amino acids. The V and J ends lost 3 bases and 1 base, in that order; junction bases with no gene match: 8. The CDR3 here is CASSQRDLAGVQETQYF. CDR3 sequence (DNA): TGTGCCAGCAGCCAGAGGGATCTAGCGGGGGTCCAAGAGACCCAGTACTTC.

CDR3 nucleotide sequence: TGTGCCATCAGTGAGTCCTCTGGAGTTGCGGGGGGCCACTCCTACGAGCAGTACTTC. Residues: CAISESSGVAGGHSYEQYF. The V call is TRBV10-3, the J call TRBJ2-7; 8 nucleotides match TRBD2. CDR3 size: 19 residues. V trimming: 0 bases; J trimming: 0 bases; junction bases outside the gene matches: 13. Germline CDR1 reads ENHRY; CDR2 reads SYGVKD.

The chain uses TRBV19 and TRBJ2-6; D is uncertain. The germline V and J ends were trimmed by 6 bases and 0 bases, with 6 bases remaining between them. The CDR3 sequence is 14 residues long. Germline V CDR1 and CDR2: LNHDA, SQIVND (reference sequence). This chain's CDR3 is CASSPVSGANVLTF. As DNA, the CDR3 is TGTGCCAGTAGCCCCGTCTCTGGGGCCAACGTCCTGACTTTC.

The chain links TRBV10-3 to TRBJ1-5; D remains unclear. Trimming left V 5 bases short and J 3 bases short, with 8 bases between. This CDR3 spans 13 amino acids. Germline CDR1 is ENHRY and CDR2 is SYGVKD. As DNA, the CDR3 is TGTGCCATCAGTCGGGAAGTCAATCAGCCCCAGCATTTT. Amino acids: CAISREVNQPQHF.

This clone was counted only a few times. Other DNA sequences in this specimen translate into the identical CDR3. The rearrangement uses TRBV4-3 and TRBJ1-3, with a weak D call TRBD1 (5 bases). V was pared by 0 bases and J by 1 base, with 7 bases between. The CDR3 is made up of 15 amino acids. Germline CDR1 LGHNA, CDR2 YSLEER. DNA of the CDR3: TGCGCCAGCAGCCAAGAACACAGGTCTGGAAACACCATATATTTT. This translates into CASSQEHRSGNTIYF.

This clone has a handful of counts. The CDR3 nucleotides are TGTGCCAGCAGTGCCGGGACAGTTCAAGAGACCCAGTACTTC. Translated: CASSAGTVQETQYF. The chain is built from TRBV2 and TRBJ2-5, with TRBD1 matching over 7 bases. Germline CDR1 reads SNHLY; CDR2 reads FYNNEI. The ends lost 4 bases at V and 2 bases at J; junction bases unmatched: 4. The CDR3 is made up of 14 amino acids.

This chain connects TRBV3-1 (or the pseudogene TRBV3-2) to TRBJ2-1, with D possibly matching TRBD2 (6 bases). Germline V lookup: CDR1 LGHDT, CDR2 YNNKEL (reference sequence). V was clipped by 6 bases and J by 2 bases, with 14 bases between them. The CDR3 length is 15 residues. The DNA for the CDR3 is TGTGCCAGCAGTGTAGCGGCAGGCGCCTACAATGAGCAGTTCTTC. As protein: CASSVAAGAYNEQFF.

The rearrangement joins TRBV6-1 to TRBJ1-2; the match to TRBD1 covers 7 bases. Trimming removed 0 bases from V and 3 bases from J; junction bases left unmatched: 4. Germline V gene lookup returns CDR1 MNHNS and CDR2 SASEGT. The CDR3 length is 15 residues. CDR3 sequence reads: CASSEAPGGHYGYTF. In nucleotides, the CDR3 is TGTGCCAGCAGTGAAGCTCCAGGGGGTCACTATGGCTACACCTTC.

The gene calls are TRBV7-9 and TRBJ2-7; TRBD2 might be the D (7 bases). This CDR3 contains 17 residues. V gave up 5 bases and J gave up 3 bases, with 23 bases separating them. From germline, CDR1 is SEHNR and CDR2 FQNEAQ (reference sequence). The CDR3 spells CASSPESGGSADYEQYF. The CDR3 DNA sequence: TGTGCCAGCAGCCCGGAATCGGGGGGCAGCGCGGACTACGAGCAGTACTTC.

CDR3 in amino acids: CASRSPKNTEAFF. DNA of the CDR3: TGTGCCAGCAGGAGCCCCAAGAACACTGAAGCTTTCTTT. This chain links TRBV25-1 with TRBJ1-1; no definite D call. With 6 bases removed from V and 1 base from J, the gap between germline ends came to 9 bases. The CDR3 runs 13 residues. Germline V gives CDR1 MGHDK, CDR2 SYGVNS. Together with reference TRBV25-1 and TRBJ1-1, the CDR3 gives the full variable domain: EADIYQTPRYLVIGTGKKITLECSQTMGHDKMYWYQQDPGMELHLIHYSYGVNSTEKGDLSSESTVSRIRTEHFPLTLESARPSHTSQYLCASRSPKNTEAFFGQGTRLTVV.

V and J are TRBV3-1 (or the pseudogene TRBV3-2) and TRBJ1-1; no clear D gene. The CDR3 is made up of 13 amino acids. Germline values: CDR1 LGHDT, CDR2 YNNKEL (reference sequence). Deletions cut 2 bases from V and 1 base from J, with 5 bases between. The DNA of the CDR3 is TGTGCCAGCAGCCAAACCGGGAACACTGAAGCTTTCTTT. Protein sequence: CASSQTGNTEAFF.

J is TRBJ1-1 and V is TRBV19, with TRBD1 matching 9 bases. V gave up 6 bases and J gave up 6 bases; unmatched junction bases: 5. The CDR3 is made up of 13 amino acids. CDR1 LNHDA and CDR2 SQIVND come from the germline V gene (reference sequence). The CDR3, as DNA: TGTGCCAGTAGCCTCACAGGGGGCTCTGAAGCTTTCTTT. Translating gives CASSLTGGSEAFF.

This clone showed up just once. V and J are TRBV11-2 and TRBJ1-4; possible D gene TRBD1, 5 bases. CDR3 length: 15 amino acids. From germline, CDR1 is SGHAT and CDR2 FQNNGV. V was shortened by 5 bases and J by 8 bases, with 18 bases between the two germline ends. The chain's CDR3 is CASSVVGGIEEKLFF. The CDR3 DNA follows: TGTGCCAGCAGCGTTGTGGGGGGGATAGAAGAAAAACTGTTTTTT.

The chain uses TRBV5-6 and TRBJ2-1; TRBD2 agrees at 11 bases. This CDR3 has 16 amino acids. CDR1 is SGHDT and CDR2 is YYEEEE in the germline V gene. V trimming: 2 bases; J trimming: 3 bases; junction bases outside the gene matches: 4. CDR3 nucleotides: TGTGCCAGCAGCTTCGAACTAGCGGGGGACTACAATGAGCAGTTCTTC. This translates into CASSFELAGDYNEQFF.

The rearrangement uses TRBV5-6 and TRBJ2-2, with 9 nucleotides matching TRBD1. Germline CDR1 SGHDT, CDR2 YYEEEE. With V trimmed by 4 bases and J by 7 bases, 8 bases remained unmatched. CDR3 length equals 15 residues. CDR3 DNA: TGTGCCAGCAGCCCCGGGACAGGGTCGATCGGGGAGCTGTTTTTT. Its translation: CASSPGTGSIGELFF.

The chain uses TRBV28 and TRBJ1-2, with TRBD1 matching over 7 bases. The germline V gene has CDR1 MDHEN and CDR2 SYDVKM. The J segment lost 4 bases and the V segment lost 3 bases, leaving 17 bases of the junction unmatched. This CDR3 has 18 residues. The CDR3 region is CASSFQIFGTAHLYGYTF. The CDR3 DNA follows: TGTGCCAGCAGTTTCCAAATCTTCGGGACAGCGCATCTCTATGGCTACACCTTC.

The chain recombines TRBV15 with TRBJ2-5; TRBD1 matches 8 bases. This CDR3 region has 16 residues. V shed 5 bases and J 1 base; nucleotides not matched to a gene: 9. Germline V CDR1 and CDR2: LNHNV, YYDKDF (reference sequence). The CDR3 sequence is CATSPPGGFSQETQYF. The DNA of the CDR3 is TGTGCCACCAGCCCGCCAGGGGGCTTTAGCCAAGAGACCCAGTACTTC.